The present entry profiles one T cell receptor (beta chain) with its context. The antigen remains unidentified. Between the trimmed V and J ends, which lost 3 bases and 1 base, there was a span of 8 bases. This CDR3 has 13 residues. Germline V CDR1 and CDR2: SGHRS, YFSETQ. The protocol was immunoSEQ multiplex PCR, while the TCRdb copy is restricted to in-frame clones and leaves out a portion. The data hold over 120,000 clones, with 92% observed a single time. This sample stems from a study of T cell responses to AZD1222 COVID-19 vaccine. Study-wide context: Samples with a second dose at about 4 or about 12 weeks were pooled together.

General study results and limits: Mostly white British, mostly female donors; authors suggested clonal diversity may be underestimated. Scientists sampled the repertoires only once the peak T cell response had passed.

This sequence originates from an adult in good health. Sequencing was performed on peripheral blood, taken on day 0 of AZD1222 vaccination. V gene TRBV5-1 combines with J gene TRBJ2-7; D ambiguous. The DNA for the CDR3 is TGCGCCAGCAGCTCGGACGGATCCTACGAGCAGTACTTC. Its translation: CASSSDGSYEQYF.